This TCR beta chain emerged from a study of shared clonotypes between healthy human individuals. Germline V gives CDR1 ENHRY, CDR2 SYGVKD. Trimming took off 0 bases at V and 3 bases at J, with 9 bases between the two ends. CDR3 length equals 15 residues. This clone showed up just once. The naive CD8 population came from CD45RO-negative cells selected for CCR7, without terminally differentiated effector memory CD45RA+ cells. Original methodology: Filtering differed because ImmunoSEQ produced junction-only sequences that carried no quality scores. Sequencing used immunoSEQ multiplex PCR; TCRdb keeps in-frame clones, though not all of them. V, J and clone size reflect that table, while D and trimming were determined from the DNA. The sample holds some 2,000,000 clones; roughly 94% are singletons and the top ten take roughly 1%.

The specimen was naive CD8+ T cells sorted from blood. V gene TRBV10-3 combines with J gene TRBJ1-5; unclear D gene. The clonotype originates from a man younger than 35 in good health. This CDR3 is CAISESTRNNQPQHF. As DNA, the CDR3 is TGTGCCATCAGTGAGTCGACCCGGAACAATCAGCCCCAGCATTTT.